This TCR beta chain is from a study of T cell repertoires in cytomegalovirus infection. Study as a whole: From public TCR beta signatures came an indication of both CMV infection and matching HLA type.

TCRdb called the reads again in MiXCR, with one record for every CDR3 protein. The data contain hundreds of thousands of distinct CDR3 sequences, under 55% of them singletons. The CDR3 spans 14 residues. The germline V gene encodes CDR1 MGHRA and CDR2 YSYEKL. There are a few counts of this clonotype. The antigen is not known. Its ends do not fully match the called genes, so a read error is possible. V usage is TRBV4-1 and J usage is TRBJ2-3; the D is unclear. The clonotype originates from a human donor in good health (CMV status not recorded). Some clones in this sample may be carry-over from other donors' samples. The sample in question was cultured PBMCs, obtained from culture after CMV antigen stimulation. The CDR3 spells CASSEGYATDTQYF. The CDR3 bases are TGTGCCAGCAGCGAAGGGTACGCCACAGATACGCAGTATTTT.